The sequence of this T cell receptor beta chain was determined in a study of pediatric ulcerative colitis. Note on this clone: Its antigen is unknown.

Each sample received Survey-level depth of up to 500,000 reads. Sequencing was performed with immunoSEQ multiplex PCR; in TCRdb, only in-frame clones are kept and a portion is missing. The sample comprises tens of thousands of clones, more than 75% of which are singletons, and approximately 4% rests with the top ten. Points from the study as a whole: In rectum, acute severe colitis had expanded clones and less diversity. Repertoires came from total lymphocyte DNA, not specific subsets.

Before the diagnostic colonoscopy, ulcerative colitis patients were free of immunosuppressive medication. The sequencing input was blood. This clonotype was obtained from a boy aged 5-17 years with severe ulcerative colitis.

The CDR3 nucleotides read TGTGCCAGCAGATCCGGGACTCAAAATGAAAAACTGTTTTTT. This gives the protein CASRSGTQNEKLFF. The chain carries TRBV6-1 and TRBJ1-4; tentative D call: TRBD1 (5 bases). The V end was cut by 6 bases, the J end by 5 bases, with 13 bases between. This CDR3 is 14 amino acids long. The germline CDR1 and CDR2 sequences are MNHNS and SASEGT.